The sequence of this T cell receptor (beta chain) was determined in a study of T-cell reconstitution after alpha-beta-depleted transplantation in children. This clonotype was counted many times. Its antigen is undetermined. Study findings and constraints: Alpha-beta T cells about two months after transplant reportedly derived from several hundred expanded graft clones. The authors attributed T-cell counts and diversity one year after transplant mostly to newly produced T cells.

CDR1 SGHTA and CDR2 FQGNSA come from the germline V gene. The CDR3 sequence is 15 residues long. Trimming removed 5 bases from V and 7 bases from J; junction bases left unmatched: 10. Library preparation (for TCRbeta) was performed with unique molecular identifiers. TCRdb passed the PCR reads through MiXCR, listing each CDR3 protein once. In the table there are over 450,000 distinct CDR3 sequences, roughly 10% of which are singletons. This specimen consisted of PBMCs, obtained before TCRalphabeta/CD19-depleted stem cell transplant. The clonotype comes from a child aged 2 to 10 with inherited bone marrow failure, due to receive a stem cell transplant. The chain couples TRBV7-2 to TRBJ1-4; 7 bases match TRBD1. The DNA for the CDR3 is TGTGCCAGCAGCACCGACAGGGACGATAGTGAAAAACTGTTTTTT. As protein: CASSTDRDDSEKLFF.